What follows describes a single T cell receptor (beta chain). In the original workflow: From reference gene primer amplification, estimates of nucleated cell counts were derived. Some clones are missing from TCRdb's copy, which holds only in-frame ones; the method was immunoSEQ multiplex PCR. For V, J and clone size, that table is used; D and trimming come from the DNA. The sample has roughly 250,000 clones, around 82% seen once; the top ten hold less than 20%. The data stem from a study of blood T cell repertoires in COVID-19. V was clipped by 8 bases and J by 5 bases; unmatched bases: 8. The CDR3 is 14 residues long. CDR1 and CDR2 (germline): SNHLY, FYNNEI.

The V and J genes are TRBV2 and TRBJ2-1; TRBD2 aligns across 8 bases. This receptor was taken from a person aged 70 to 79 with COVID-19, enrolled during active disease. Sequences were obtained from peripheral blood. The CDR3 loop is CASPGTRGDNEQFF. DNA for the CDR3: TGTGCCAGCCCGGGGACTAGAGGAGACAATGAGCAGTTCTTC.